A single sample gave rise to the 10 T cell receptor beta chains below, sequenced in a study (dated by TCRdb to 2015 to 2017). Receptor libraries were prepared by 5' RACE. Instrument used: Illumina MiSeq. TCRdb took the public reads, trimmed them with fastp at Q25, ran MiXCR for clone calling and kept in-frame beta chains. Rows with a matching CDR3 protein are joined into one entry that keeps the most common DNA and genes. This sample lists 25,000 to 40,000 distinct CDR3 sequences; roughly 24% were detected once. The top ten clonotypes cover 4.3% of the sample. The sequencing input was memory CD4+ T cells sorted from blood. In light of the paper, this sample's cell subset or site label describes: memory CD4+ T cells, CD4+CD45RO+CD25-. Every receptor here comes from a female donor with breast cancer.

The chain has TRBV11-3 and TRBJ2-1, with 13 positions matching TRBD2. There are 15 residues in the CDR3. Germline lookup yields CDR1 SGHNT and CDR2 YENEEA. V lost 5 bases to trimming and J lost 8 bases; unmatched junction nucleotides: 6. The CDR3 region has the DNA TGTGCCAGCAGCGAACGGACTAGCGGGGGTTATGAGCAGTTCTTC. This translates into CASSERTSGGYEQFF.

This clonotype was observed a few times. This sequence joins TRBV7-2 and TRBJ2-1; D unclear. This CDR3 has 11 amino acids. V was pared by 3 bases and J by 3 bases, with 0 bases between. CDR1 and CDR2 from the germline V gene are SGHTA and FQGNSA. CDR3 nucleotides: TGTGCCAGCAGCTTCTACAATGAGCAGTTCTTC. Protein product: CASSFYNEQFF.

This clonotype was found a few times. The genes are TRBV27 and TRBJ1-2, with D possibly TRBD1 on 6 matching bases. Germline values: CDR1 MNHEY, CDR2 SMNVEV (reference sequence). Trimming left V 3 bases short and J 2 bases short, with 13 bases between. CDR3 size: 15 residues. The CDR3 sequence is CASSFSFRGNYGYTF. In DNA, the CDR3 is TGTGCCAGCAGTTTCTCTTTCAGGGGAAACTATGGCTACACCTTC.

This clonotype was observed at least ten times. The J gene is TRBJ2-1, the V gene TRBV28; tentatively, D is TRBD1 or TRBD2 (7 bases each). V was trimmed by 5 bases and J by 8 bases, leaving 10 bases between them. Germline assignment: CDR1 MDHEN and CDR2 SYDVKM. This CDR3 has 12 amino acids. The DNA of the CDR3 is TGTGCCAGCAGTCCAGGGGGGGATGAGCAGTTCTTC. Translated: CASSPGGDEQFF. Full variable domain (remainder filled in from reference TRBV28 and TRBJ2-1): DVKVTQSSRYLVKRTGEKVFLECVQDMDHENMFWYRQDPGLGLRLIYFSYDVKMKEKGDIPEGYSVSREKKERFSLILESASTNQTSMYLCASSPGGDEQFFGPGTRLTVL.

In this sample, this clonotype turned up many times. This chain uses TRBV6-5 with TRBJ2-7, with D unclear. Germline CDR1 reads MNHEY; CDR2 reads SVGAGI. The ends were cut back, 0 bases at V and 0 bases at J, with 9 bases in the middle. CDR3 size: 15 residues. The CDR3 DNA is TGTGCCAGCAGTTACTCGATCCCCCCCTCCTACGAGCAGTACTTC. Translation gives CASSYSIPPSYEQYF.

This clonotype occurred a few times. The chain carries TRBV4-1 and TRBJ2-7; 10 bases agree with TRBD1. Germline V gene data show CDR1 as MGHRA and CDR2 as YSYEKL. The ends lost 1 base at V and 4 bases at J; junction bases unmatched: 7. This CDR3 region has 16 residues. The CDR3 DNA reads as TGCGCCAGCAGCCAAGTGACAGGGGGCCCGAGGTACGAGCAGTACTTC. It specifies CASSQVTGGPRYEQYF.

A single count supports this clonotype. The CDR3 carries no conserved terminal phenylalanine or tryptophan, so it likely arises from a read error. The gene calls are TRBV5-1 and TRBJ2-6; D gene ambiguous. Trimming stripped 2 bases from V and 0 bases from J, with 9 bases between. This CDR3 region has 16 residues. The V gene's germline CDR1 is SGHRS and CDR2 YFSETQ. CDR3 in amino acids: CASSLFLGSGANVLTS. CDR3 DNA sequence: TGCGCCAGCAGCTTATTTTTGGGCTCTGGGGCCAACGTCCTGACTTCC.

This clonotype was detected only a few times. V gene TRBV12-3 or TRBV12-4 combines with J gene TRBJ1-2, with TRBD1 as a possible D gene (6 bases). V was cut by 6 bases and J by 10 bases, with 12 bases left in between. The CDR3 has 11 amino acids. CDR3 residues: CASSLGGDYTF. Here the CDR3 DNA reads TGTGCCAGCAGCCTAGGGGGAGACTACACCTTC.

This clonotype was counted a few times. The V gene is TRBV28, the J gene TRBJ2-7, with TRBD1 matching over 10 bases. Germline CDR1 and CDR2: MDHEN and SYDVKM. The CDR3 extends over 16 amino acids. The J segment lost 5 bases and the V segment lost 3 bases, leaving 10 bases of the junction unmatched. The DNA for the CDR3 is TGTGCCAGCAGTTTCCACCCGCGACAGGGGGCGGACGAGCAGTACTTC. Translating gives CASSFHPRQGADEQYF.

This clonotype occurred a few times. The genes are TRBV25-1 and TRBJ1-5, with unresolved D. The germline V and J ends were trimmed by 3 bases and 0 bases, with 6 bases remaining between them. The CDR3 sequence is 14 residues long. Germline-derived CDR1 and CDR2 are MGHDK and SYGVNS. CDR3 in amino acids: CASSDGLSNQPQHF. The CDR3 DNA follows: TGTGCCAGCAGTGATGGGCTTAGCAATCAGCCCCAGCATTTT.